Listed here is a single TCR beta chain. As yet, its antigen is unknown. The sample comes from a study of T-cell memory formation after mild COVID-19. Across the whole study: Each donor largely had its own TCR clusters. Study-level points and caveats: Pre-infection memory showed some responding clones, and this suggested that cross-reactive memory joined. Second-wave clones reaching peak frequency on day 37 lacked confirmed SARS-CoV-2 specificity.

The germline CDR1 and CDR2 sequences are MDHEN and SYDVKM. V was clipped by 5 bases and J by 2 bases, with 11 bases between them. This CDR3 comprises 14 residues. A single record per CDR3 protein comes from TCRdb applying MiXCR to the 5' RACE reads. This sample has 390,000 or so distinct CDR3 sequences, with approximately 16% found just once. The specimen was PBMCs or a T cell subset sorted from them (not recorded which). The source is a man aged 18 to 29 who had mild COVID-19 (a few samples of this study predate the infection). Cell type and time point are not known. The V and J genes are TRBV28 and TRBJ2-3; D possibly corresponds to TRBD2 (5 bases). The chain's CDR3 is CASSAPGFTDTQYF. The CDR3, as DNA: TGTGCCAGCAGTGCCCCGGGATTCACAGATACGCAGTATTTT. The full variable domain, rest sourced from reference TRBV28 and TRBJ2-3, is DVKVTQSSRYLVKRTGEKVFLECVQDMDHENMFWYRQDPGLGLRLIYFSYDVKMKEKGDIPEGYSVSREKKERFSLILESASTNQTSMYLCASSAPGFTDTQYFGPGTRLTVL.